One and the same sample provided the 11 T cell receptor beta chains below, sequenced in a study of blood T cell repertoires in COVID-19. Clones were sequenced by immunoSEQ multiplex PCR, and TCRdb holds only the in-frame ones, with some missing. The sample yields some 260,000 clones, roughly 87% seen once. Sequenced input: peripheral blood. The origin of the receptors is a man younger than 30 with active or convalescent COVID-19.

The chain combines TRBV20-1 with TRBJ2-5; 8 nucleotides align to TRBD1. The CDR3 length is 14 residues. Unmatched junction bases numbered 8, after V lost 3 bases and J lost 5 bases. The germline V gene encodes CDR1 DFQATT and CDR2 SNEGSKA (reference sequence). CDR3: CSASRTGMSETQYF. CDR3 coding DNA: TGCAGTGCTAGTCGGACAGGGATGTCGGAGACCCAGTACTTC.

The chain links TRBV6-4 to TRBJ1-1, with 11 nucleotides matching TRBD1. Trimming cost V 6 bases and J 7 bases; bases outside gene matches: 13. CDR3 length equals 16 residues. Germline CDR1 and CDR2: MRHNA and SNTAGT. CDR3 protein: CASRRGFGQGAGEAFF. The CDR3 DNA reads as TGTGCCAGCAGGAGGGGATTTGGACAGGGGGCAGGTGAAGCTTTCTTT.

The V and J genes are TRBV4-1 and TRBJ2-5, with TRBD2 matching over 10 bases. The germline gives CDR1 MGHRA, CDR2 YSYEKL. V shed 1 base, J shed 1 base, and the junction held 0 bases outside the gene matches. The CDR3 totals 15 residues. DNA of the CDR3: TGCGCCAGCAGCCAAGGGACTAGCGGCCAAGAGACCCAGTACTTC. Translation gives CASSQGTSGQETQYF.

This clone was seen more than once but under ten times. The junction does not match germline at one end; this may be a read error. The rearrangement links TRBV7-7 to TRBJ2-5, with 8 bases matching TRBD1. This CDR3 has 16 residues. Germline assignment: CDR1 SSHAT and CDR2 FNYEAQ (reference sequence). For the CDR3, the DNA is TGTGCTAGCAGCTTAGGGCCTGCGGGACAGGAGGAGACCCAGTACTTC. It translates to CASSLGPAGQEETQYF.

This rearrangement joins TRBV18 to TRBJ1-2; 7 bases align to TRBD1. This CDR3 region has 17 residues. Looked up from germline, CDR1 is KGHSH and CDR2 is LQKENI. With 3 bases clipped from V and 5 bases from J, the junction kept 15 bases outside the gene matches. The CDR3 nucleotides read TGTGCCAGCTCACCTTTTTCCCCGGGACAGACTTCATATGGCTACACCTTC. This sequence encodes CASSPFSPGQTSYGYTF.

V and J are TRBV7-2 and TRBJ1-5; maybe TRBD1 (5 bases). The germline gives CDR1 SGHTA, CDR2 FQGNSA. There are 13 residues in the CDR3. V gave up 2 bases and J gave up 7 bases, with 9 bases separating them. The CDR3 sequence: CASSLRGGQPQHF. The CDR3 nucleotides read TGTGCCAGCAGCTTAAGGGGAGGCCAGCCCCAGCATTTT.

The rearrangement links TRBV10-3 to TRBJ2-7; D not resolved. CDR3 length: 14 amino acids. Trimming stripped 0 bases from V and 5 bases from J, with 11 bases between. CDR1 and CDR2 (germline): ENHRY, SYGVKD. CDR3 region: CAISESSGFDEQYF. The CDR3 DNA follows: TGTGCCATCAGTGAGTCGTCCGGGTTCGACGAGCAGTACTTC.

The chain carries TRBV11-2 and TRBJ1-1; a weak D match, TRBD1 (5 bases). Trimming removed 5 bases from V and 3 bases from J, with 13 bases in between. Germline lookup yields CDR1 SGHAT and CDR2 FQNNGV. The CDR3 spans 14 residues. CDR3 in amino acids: CASSTRGGYTEAFF. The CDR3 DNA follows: TGTGCCAGCAGCACCCGGGGGGGTTACACTGAAGCTTTCTTT.

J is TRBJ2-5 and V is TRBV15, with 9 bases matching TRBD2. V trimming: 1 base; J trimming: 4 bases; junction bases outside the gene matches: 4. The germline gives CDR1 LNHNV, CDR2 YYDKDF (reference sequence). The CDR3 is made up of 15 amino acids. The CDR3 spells CATSRALAGTETQYF. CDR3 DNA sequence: TGTGCCACCAGCAGAGCGCTAGCGGGGACAGAGACCCAGTACTTC.

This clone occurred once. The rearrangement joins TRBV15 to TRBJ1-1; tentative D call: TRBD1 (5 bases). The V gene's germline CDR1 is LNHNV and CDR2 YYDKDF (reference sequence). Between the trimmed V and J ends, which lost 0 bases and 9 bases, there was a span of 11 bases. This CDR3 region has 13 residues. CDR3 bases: TGTGCCACCAGCAGAGATGACAGAGTACAAGCTTTCTTT. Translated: CATSRDDRVQAFF.

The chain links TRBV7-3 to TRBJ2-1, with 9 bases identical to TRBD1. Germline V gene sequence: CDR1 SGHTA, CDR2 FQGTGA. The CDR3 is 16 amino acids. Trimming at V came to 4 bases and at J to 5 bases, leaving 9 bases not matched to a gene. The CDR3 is CASSWTTDRGNNEQFF. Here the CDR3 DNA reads TGTGCCAGCAGCTGGACAACGGACAGGGGAAACAATGAGCAGTTCTTC.